This TCR beta chain originates from a study of cytomegalovirus exposure and HLA in healthy donors. Overall study findings and caveats: Accurate prediction of most subjects' HLA-A and HLA-B alleles from TCR beta sequences was reported. The analysis excluded some indistinguishable V segments, including TRBV6-2 and TRBV6-3. A later analysis showed that HLA-associated TCR beta chains had undergone more clonal expansion than equally common others. A later analysis found that most CMV-associated TCR beta chains appeared HLA-restricted.

PCR was performed using 60 Vbeta and 13 Jbeta primers. Libraries were prepared by immunoSEQ multiplex PCR; TCRdb keeps only in-frame clonotypes and omits some of them. The data contain some 270,000 clones, about nine tenths of them seen just once; the ten biggest clones take up about 1.7%. Notes on this clone: Its antigen is unknown.

The germline gives CDR1 GTSNPN, CDR2 SVGIG (reference sequence). Trimming cost V 5 bases and J 1 base, with 9 bases left between them. The CDR3 has 13 amino acids. The chain couples TRBV30 to TRBJ1-5; possibly TRBD1 for D (6 bases). The receptor comes from a girl aged 2 to 9 in good health and CMV-seronegative. Material for sequencing was PBMCs. CDR3 nucleotide sequence: TGTGCCTGGGACACAGGGAGCAATCAGCCCCAGCATTTT. Its translation is CAWDTGSNQPQHF. Full variable domain (missing parts from reference TRBV30 and TRBJ1-5): SQTIHQWPATLVQPVGSPLSLECTVEGTSNPNLYWYRQAAGRGLQLLFYSVGIGQISSEVPQNLSASRPQDRQFILSSKKLLLSDSGFYLCAWDTGSNQPQHFGDGTRLSIL.